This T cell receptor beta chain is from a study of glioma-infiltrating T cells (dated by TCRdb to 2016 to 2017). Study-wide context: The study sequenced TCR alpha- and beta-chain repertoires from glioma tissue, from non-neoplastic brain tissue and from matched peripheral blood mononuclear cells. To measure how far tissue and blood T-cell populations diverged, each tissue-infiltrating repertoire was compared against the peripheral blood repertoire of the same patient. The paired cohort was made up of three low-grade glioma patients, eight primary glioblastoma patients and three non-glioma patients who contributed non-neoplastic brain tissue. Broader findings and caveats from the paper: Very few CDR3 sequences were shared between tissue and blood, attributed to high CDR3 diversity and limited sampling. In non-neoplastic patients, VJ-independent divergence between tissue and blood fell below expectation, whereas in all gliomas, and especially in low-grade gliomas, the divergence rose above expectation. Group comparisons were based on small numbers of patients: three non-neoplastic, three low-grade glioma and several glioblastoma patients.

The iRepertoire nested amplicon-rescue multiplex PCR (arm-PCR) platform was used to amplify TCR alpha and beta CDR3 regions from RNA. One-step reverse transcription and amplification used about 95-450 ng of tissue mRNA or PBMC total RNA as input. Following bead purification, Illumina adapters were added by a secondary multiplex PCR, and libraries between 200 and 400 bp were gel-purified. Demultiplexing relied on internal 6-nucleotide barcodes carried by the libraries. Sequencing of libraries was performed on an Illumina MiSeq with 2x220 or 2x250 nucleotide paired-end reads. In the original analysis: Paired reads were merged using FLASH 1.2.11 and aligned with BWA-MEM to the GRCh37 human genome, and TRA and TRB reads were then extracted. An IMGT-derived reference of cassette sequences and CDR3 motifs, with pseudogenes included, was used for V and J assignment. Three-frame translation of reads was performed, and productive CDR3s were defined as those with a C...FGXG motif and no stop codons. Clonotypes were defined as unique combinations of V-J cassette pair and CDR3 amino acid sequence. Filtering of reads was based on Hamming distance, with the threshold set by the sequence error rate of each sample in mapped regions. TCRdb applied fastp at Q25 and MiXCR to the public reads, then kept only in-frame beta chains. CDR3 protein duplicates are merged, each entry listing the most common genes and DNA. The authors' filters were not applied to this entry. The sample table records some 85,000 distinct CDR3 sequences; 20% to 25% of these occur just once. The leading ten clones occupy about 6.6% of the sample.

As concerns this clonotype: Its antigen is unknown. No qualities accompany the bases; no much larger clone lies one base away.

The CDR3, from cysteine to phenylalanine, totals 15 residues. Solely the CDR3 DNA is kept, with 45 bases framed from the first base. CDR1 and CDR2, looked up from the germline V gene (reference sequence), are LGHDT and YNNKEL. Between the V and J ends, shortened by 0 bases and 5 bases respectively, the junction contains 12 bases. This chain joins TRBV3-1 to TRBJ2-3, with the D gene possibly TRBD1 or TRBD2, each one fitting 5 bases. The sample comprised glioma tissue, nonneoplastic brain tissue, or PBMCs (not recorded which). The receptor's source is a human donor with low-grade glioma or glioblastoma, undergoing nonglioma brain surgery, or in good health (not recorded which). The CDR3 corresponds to CASSQDFTRGDTQYF. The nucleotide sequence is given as TGTGCCAGCAGCCAAGATTTCACTAGGGGAGATACGCAGTATTTT.